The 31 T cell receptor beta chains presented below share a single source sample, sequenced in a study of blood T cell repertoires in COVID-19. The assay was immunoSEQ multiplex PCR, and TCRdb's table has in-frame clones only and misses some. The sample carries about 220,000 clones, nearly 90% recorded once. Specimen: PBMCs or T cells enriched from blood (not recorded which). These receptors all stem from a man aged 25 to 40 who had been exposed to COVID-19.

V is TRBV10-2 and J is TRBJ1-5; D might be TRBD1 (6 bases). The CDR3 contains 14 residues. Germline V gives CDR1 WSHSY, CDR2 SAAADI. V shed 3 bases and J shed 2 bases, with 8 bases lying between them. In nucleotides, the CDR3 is TGCGCCAGCAGTGACAGGGGTGGCAATCAGCCCCAGCATTTT. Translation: CASSDRGGNQPQHF.

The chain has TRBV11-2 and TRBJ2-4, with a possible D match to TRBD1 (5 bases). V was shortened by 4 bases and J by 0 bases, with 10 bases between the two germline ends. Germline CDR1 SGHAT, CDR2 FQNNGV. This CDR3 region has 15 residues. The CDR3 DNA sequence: TGTGCCAGCAGCTCCCGACAGTTAGCCAAAAACATTCAGTACTTC. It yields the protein CASSSRQLAKNIQYF. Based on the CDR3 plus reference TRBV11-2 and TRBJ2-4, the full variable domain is EAGVAQSPRYKIIEKRQSVAFWCNPISGHATLYWYQQILGQGPKLLIQFQNNGVVDDSQLPKDRFSAERLKGVDSTLKIQPAKLEDSAVYLCASSSRQLAKNIQYFGAGTRLSVL.

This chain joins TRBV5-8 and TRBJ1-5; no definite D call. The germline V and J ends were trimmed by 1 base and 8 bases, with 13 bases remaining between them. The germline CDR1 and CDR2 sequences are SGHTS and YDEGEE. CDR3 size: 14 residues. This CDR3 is CASSLNGLSEPQHF. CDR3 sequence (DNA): TGTGCCAGCAGCTTGAATGGTCTTAGTGAGCCCCAGCATTTT.

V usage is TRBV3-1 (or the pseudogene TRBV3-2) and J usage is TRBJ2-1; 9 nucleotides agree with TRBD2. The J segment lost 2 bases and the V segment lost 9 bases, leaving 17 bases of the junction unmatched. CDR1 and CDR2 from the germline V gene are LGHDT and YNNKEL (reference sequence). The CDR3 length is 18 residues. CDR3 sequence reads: CASGTVRGGLYTYNEQFF. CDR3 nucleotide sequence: TGTGCCAGTGGAACGGTGCGGGGGGGCCTCTACACCTACAATGAGCAGTTCTTC.

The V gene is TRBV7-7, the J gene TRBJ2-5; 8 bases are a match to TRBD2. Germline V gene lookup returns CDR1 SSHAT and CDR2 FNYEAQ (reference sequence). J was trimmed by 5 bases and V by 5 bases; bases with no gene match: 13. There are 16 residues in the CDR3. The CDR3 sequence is CASSLNHAGGLETQYF. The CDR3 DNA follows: TGTGCCAGCAGCCTCAATCACGCGGGGGGACTGGAGACCCAGTACTTC.

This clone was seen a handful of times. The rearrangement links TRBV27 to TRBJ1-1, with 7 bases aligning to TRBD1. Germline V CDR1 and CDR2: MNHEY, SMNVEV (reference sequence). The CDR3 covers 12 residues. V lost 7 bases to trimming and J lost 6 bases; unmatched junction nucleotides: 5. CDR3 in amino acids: CASNRTGAEAFF. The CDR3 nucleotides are TGTGCCAGCAACAGGACAGGTGCTGAAGCTTTCTTT.

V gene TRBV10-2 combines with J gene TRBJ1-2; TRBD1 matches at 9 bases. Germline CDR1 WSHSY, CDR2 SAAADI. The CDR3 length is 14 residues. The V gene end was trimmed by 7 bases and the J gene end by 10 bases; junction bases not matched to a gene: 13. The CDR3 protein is CASMGPDRGLSYTF. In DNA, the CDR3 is TGCGCCAGCATGGGACCGGACAGGGGATTGTCCTACACCTTC.

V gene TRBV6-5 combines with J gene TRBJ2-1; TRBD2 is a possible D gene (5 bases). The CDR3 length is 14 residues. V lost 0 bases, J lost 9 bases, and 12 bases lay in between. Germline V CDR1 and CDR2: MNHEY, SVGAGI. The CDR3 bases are TGTGCCAGCAGTTACTCGAGACGGGGAAGTGAGCAGTTCTTC. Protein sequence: CASSYSRRGSEQFF.

The CDR3 loop is CASNRRVQSSYNSPLHF. The CDR3 DNA reads as TGTGCCAGCAATCGGCGGGTGCAAAGCTCCTATAATTCACCCCTCCACTTT. The chain uses TRBV6-6 and TRBJ1-6; D remains unclear. The V gene's germline CDR1 is MNHNY and CDR2 SVGAGI (reference sequence). V was clipped by 7 bases and J by 0 bases, with 16 bases between them. The CDR3 extends over 17 amino acids.

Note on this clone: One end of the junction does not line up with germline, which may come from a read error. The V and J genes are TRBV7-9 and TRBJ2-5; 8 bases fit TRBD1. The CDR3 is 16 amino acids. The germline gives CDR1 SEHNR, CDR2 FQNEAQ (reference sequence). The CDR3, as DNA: TGTGCCAGCAGTTTAGGGACAGGCTCTCCTCAAGAGACCCAGTACTTC. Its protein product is CASSLGTGSPQETQYF.

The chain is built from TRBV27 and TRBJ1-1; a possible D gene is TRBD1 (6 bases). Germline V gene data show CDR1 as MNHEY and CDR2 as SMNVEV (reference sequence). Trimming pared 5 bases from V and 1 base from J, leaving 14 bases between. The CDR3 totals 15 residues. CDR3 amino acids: CASSLPGGRNTEAFF. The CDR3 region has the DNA TGTGCCAGCAGTCTCCCTGGGGGCAGGAACACTGAAGCTTTCTTT.

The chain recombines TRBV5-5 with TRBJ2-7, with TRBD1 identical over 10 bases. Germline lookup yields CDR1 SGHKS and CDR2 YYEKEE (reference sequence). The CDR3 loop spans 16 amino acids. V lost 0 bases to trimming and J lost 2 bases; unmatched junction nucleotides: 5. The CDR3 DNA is TGTGCCAGCAGCTTGGCGGGACAGGGGAACACCTACGAGCAGTACTTC. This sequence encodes CASSLAGQGNTYEQYF.

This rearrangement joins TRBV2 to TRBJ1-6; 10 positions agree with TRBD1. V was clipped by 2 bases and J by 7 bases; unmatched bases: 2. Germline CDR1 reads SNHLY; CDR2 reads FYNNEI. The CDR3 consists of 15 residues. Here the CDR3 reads CASSEKGQGNSPLHF. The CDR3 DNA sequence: TGTGCCAGCAGTGAAAAGGGACAGGGGAATTCACCCCTCCACTTT. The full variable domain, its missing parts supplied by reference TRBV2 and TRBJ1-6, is EPEVTQTPSHQVTQMGQEVILRCVPISNHLYFYWYRQILGQKVEFLVSFYNNEISEKSEIFDDQFSVERPDGSNFTLKIRSTKLEDSAMYFCASSEKGQGNSPLHFGNGTRLTVT.

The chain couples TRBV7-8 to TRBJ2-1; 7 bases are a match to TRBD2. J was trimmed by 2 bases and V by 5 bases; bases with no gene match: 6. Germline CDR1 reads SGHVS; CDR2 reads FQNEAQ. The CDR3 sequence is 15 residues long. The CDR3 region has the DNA TGTGCCAGCAGCCGGATGGGGGGGACCTACAATGAGCAGTTCTTC. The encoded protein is CASSRMGGTYNEQFF.

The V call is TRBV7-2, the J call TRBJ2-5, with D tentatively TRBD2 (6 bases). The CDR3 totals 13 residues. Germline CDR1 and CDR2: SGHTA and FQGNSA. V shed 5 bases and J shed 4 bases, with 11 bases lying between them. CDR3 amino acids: CASSPGGGETQYF. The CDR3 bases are TGTGCCAGCAGCCCCGGGGGTGGAGAGACCCAGTACTTC.

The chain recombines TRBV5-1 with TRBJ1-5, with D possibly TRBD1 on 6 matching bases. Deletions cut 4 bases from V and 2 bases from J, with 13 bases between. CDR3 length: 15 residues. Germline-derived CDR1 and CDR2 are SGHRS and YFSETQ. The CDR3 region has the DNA TGCGCCAGCAGCATAACAGGGATTGGCAATCAGCCCCAGCATTTT. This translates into CASSITGIGNQPQHF.

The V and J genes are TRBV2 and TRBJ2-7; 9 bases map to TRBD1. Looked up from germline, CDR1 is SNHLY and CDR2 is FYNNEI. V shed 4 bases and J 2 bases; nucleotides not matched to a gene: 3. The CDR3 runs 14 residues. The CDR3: CASSGTGDTYEQYF. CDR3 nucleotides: TGTGCCAGCAGTGGGACAGGGGACACCTACGAGCAGTACTTC.

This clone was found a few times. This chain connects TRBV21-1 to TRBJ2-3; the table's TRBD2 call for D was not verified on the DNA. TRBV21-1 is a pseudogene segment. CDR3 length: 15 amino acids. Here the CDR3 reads CASSRGGGTPDTQYF. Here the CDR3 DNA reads TGTGCCAGCAGCAGGGGCGGGGGGACCCCAGATACGCAGTATTTT.

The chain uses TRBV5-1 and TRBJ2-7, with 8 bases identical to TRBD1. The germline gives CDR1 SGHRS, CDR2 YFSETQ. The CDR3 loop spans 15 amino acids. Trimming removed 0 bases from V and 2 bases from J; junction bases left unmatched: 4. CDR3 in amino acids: CASSLVGQDTYEQYF. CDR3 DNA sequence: TGCGCCAGCAGCTTGGTGGGACAGGACACCTACGAGCAGTACTTC.

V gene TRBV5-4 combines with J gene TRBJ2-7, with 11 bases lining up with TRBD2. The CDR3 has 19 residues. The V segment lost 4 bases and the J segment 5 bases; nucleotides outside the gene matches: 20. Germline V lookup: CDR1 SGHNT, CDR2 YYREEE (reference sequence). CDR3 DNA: TGTGCCAGCAGCCCAACCCTCACTAGCGGGGGCCCAAACCCCCACGAGCAGTACTTC. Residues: CASSPTLTSGGPNPHEQYF.

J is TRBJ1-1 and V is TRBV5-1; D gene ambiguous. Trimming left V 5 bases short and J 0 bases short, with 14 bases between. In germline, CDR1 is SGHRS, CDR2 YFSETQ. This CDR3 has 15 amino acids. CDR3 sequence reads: CASRHPDILNTEAFF. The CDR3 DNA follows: TGCGCCAGCAGGCACCCCGACATTCTGAACACTGAAGCTTTCTTT.

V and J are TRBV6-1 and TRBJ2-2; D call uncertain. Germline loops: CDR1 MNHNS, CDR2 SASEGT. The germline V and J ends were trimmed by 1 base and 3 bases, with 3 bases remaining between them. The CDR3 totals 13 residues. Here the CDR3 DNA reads TGTGCCAGCAGTGAAGGGCACACCGGGGAGCTGTTTTTT. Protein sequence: CASSEGHTGELFF.

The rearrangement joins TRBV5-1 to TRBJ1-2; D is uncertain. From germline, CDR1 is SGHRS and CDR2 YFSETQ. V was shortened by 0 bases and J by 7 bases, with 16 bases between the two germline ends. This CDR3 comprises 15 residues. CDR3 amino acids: CASSLGRANSGGYTF. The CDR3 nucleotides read TGCGCCAGCAGCTTGGGTCGAGCCAACTCCGGTGGCTACACCTTC.

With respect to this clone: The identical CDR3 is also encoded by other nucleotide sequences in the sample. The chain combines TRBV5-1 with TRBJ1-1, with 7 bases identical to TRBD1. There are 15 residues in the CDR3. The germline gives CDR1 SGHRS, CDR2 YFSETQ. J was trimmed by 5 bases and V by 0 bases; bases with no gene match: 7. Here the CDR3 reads CASSLGQGRVTEAFF. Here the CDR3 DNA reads TGCGCCAGCAGCTTGGGACAGGGCAGGGTGACTGAAGCTTTCTTT.

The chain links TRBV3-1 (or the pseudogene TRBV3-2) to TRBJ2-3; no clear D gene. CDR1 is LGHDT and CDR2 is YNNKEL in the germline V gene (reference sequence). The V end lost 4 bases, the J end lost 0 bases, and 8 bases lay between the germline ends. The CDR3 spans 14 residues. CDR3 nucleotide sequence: TGTGCCAGCAGCCGCTCCACTAGCACAGATACGCAGTATTTT. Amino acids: CASSRSTSTDTQYF.

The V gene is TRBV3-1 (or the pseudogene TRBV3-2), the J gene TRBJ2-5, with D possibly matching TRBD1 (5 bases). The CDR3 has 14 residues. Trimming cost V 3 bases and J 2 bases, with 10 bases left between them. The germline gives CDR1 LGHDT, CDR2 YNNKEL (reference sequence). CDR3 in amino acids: CASSQYGAQETQYF. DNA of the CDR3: TGTGCCAGCAGCCAGTATGGGGCACAAGAGACCCAGTACTTC.

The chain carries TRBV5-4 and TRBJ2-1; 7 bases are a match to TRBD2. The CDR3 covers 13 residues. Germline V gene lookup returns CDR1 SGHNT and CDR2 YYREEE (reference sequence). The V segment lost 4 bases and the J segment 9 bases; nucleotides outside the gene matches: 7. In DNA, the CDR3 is TGTGCCAGCAGCCCACCCGGGGGGAGTGAGCAGTTCTTC. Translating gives CASSPPGGSEQFF.

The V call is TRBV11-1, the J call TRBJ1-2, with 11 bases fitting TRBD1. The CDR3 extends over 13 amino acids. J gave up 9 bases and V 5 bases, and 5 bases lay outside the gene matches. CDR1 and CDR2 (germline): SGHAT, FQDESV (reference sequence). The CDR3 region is CASSPGQGDSYTF. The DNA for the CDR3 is TGTGCCAGCAGCCCGGGACAGGGGGACAGCTACACCTTC.

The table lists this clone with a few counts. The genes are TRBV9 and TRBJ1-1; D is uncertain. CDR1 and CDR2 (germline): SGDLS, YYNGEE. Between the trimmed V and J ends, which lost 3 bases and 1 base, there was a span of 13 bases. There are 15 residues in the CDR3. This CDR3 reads CASSARGNANTEAFF. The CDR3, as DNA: TGTGCCAGCAGCGCTAGAGGGAATGCGAACACTGAAGCTTTCTTT.

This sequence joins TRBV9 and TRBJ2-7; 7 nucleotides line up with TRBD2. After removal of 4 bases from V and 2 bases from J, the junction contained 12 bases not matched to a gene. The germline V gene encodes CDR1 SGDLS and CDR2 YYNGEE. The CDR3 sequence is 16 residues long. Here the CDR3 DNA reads TGTGCCAGCAGCCGCGGCGGGGGAGGATTCCCCTACGAGCAGTACTTC. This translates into CASSRGGGGFPYEQYF.

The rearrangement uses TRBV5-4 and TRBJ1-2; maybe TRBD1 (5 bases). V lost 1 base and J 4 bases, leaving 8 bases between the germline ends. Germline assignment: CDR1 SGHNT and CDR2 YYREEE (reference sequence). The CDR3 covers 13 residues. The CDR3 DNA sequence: TGTGCCAGCAGCTTGTCCAGGGCCTATGGCTACACCTTC. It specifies CASSLSRAYGYTF.